These 27 T cell receptor beta chains share one sample of origin, sequenced in a study of cytotoxic CD8 clonotypes in ibrutinib-treated CLL. Sequencing used immunoSEQ multiplex PCR; TCRdb keeps in-frame clones, though not all of them. The table has over 120,000 clones, about three quarters seen once. The material sequenced was PBMCs, taken after 24 months of ibrutinib treatment. The source of these receptors is a human donor with chronic lymphocytic leukemia.

This clone was recorded a few times. The V and J genes are TRBV28 and TRBJ2-1; TRBD2 is a possible D gene (8 bases). This CDR3 spans 15 amino acids. The V gene lost 10 bases and the J gene lost 8 bases, with 24 bases spanning the gap. Germline loops: CDR1 MDHEN, CDR2 SYDVKM. In DNA form, the CDR3 reads TGTGCCACCCGATTCCGGGGACTAGGGGGCGATGAGCAGTTCTTC. Encoded protein: CATRFRGLGGDEQFF. The whole variable domain, remainder taken from reference TRBV28 and TRBJ2-1, is DVKVTQSSRYLVKRTGEKVFLECVQDMDHENMFWYRQDPGLGLRLIYFSYDVKMKEKGDIPEGYSVSREKKERFSLILESASTNQTSMYLCATRFRGLGGDEQFFGPGTRLTVL.

This rearrangement joins TRBV19 to TRBJ2-5; D unclear. Trimming pared 2 bases from V and 7 bases from J, leaving 11 bases between. Germline V CDR1 and CDR2: LNHDA, SQIVND (reference sequence). This CDR3 is 13 amino acids long. The CDR3 coding sequence is TGTGCCAGTAGTATAAAGAGACGTGGGACCCAGTACTTC. As protein: CASSIKRRGTQYF.

This sequence joins TRBV20-1 and TRBJ1-2, with D unresolved. The CDR3 sequence is 8 residues long. Germline V gives CDR1 DFQATT, CDR2 SNEGSKA (reference sequence). The CDR3 sequence: CRPGGYTF. CDR3 nucleotides: TGCAGGCCGGGGGGCTACACCTTC.

This clone was observed a single time. The rearrangement uses TRBV28 and TRBJ1-1; 7 bases map to TRBD1. The length of the CDR3 is 13 residues. V lost 7 bases to trimming and J lost 10 bases; unmatched junction nucleotides: 12. Per the germline V gene, CDR1 is MDHEN and CDR2 is SYDVKM. The CDR3 loop reads CASKPGQAARAFF. DNA for the CDR3: TGTGCCAGCAAGCCCGGACAGGCGGCCAGAGCTTTCTTT.

The chain is built from TRBV20-1 and TRBJ2-3, with 8 bases aligning to TRBD2. This CDR3 comprises 11 residues. The ends lost 6 bases at V and 11 bases at J; junction bases unmatched: 7. Germline V CDR1 and CDR2: DFQATT, SNEGSKA (reference sequence). DNA for the CDR3: TGCAGTGCCCCCGGGGGGGACCAGCAGTATTTT. This encodes CSAPGGDQQYF.

The chain employs TRBV12-5 and TRBJ2-5; perhaps TRBD2 as D (6 bases). CDR3 length: 14 amino acids. Germline values: CDR1 LGHNT, CDR2 FRNRAP. Trimming took 6 bases from V and 3 from J, leaving 14 bases between them. The CDR3 is CASGWEVVKETQYF. The CDR3 DNA follows: TGTGCTAGTGGGTGGGAGGTGGTAAAAGAGACCCAGTACTTC. The entire variable domain, with the rest obtained from reference TRBV12-5 and TRBJ2-5, is as follows: DARVTQTPRHKVTEMGQEVTMRCQPILGHNTVFWYRQTMMQGLELLAYFRNRAPLDDSGMPKDRFSAEMPDATLATLKIQPSEPRDSAVYFCASGWEVVKETQYFGPGTRLLVL.

V usage is TRBV7-8 and J usage is TRBJ1-3; D call uncertain. Trimming cost V 6 bases and J 2 bases, with 8 bases left between them. The CDR3 loop spans 13 amino acids. Germline V gene lookup returns CDR1 SGHVS and CDR2 FQNEAQ. Written as DNA, the CDR3 is TGTGCCAGCAGTGGCCAGGCTGGAAACACCATATATTTT. It encodes CASSGQAGNTIYF.

This rearrangement joins TRBV15 to TRBJ2-5; TRBD2 aligns across 7 bases. CDR1 and CDR2 (germline): LNHNV, YYDKDF (reference sequence). V dropped 2 bases and J dropped 5; count of bases not matched to a gene: 11. The CDR3 consists of 16 residues. In DNA form, the CDR3 reads TGTGCCACCAGCAGAACCGGCGCGGGAGCGGGGGAGACCCAGTACTTC. This gives the protein CATSRTGAGAGETQYF.

Here the CDR3 DNA reads TGTGCCAGCACCCATGGGGGCGCCAAAAACATTCAGTACTTC. It translates to CASTHGGAKNIQYF. The chain couples TRBV7-2 to TRBJ2-4, with D possibly being TRBD1 (6 bases). Germline loops: CDR1 SGHTA, CDR2 FQGNSA. Trimming shortened V by 7 bases and J by 1 base, and 11 bases separated the two germline ends. This CDR3 spans 14 amino acids.

V usage is TRBV4-3 and J usage is TRBJ2-3; D is perhaps TRBD1 (6 bases). Germline-derived CDR1 and CDR2 are LGHNA and YSLEER. Trimming cost V 0 bases and J 6 bases, with 16 bases left between them. The CDR3 length is 16 residues. DNA of the CDR3: TGCGCCAGCAGCCAAGAGGGACACCTCTTTGGGGATACGCAGTATTTT. Translated: CASSQEGHLFGDTQYF.

The chain uses TRBV7-3 and TRBJ2-7; perhaps TRBD2 as D (6 bases). The CDR3 is made up of 13 amino acids. Germline V gene sequence: CDR1 SGHTA, CDR2 FQGTGA. V was clipped by 0 bases and J by 4 bases, with 7 bases between them. The CDR3 spells CASSLTSGYEQYF. The CDR3 DNA reads TGTGCCAGCAGCTTAACTAGCGGTTACGAGCAGTACTTC.

The genes are TRBV6-4 and TRBJ2-1; TRBD2 aligns across 8 bases. The germline V gene encodes CDR1 MRHNA and CDR2 SNTAGT. There are 14 residues in the CDR3. The ends lost 2 bases at V and 7 bases at J; junction bases unmatched: 4. The CDR3 here is CASSDGLAGNEQFF. DNA of the CDR3: TGTGCCAGCAGTGACGGGTTAGCGGGGAATGAGCAGTTCTTC.

The rearrangement joins TRBV6-1 to TRBJ1-1; 8 bases fit TRBD1. From germline, CDR1 is MNHNS and CDR2 SASEGT. J lost 3 bases, V lost 2 bases, and 8 bases had no gene match. The length of the CDR3 is 16 residues. The CDR3, as DNA: TGTGCCAGCAGTGAACAGGGGGCCCTTGTGGACACTGAAGCTTTCTTT. Residues: CASSEQGALVDTEAFF.

The chain combines TRBV19 with TRBJ1-6, with TRBD1 as a possible D gene (6 bases). The CDR3 is 15 amino acids. Between the trimmed V and J ends, which lost 7 bases and 7 bases, there was a span of 17 bases. Per the germline V gene, CDR1 is LNHDA and CDR2 is SQIVND (reference sequence). The CDR3 DNA is TGTGCCAGTACCCAAACGGGGGGCCCGAATTCACCCCTCCACTTT. Residues: CASTQTGGPNSPLHF.

The rearrangement joins TRBV6-5 to TRBJ1-1; 7 bases fit TRBD1. V was clipped by 5 bases and J by 1 base; unmatched bases: 4. There are 14 residues in the CDR3. The germline V gene has CDR1 MNHEY and CDR2 SVGAGI. The CDR3 sequence is CASSEDRSNTEAFF. DNA for the CDR3: TGTGCCAGCAGTGAGGACAGGTCGAACACTGAAGCTTTCTTT.

This clone appeared once. The chain uses TRBV5-6 and TRBJ1-2; D is possibly TRBD1 (5 bases). The V end lost 2 bases, the J end lost 3 bases, and 11 bases lay between the germline ends. CDR3 length: 14 residues. The germline V gene encodes CDR1 SGHDT and CDR2 YYEEEE. The CDR3 is CASSFTGSDYGYTF. The CDR3 coding sequence is TGTGCCAGCAGCTTCACAGGTTCGGACTATGGCTACACCTTC.

This chain uses TRBV4-1 with TRBJ1-2; no definite D call. Germline V gene lookup returns CDR1 MGHRA and CDR2 YSYEKL. V shed 0 bases and J shed 10 bases, with 9 bases lying between them. The length of the CDR3 is 12 residues. The CDR3 loop is CASSQDGPLYTF. The CDR3 coding sequence is TGCGCCAGCAGCCAAGATGGGCCTCTCTACACCTTC.

The J gene is TRBJ2-7, the V gene TRBV5-1; no firm D call. Deletions cut 2 bases from V and 5 bases from J, with 5 bases between. The CDR3 covers 11 residues. Germline V CDR1 and CDR2: SGHRS, YFSETQ. The CDR3 protein is CASSFEDEQYF. The DNA of the CDR3 is TGCGCCAGCAGCTTTGAAGACGAGCAGTACTTC.

J is TRBJ1-5 and V is TRBV23-1; D is perhaps TRBD1 (6 bases). TRBV23-1 is noted as an ORF with a role that remains uncertain. The CDR3 spans 13 residues. Deletions cut 4 bases from V and 7 bases from J, with 11 bases between. This CDR3 is CASSPEGGQPQHF. For the CDR3, the DNA is TGCGCCAGCAGTCCGGAGGGGGGGCAGCCCCAGCATTTT.

This clone was detected only once. This chain links TRBV30 with TRBJ2-5; D assignment may be TRBD1 or TRBD2 (5 bases each). V dropped 4 bases and J dropped 5 bases, with 14 bases sitting between them. The V gene's germline CDR1 is GTSNPN and CDR2 SVGIG (reference sequence). This CDR3 is 13 amino acids long. The CDR3 reads CAWTPGPGETQYF. The CDR3 DNA is TGTGCCTGGACCCCGGGACCGGGGGAGACCCAGTACTTC.

The genes are TRBV7-8 and TRBJ2-7; D gene ambiguous. The germline CDR1 and CDR2 sequences are SGHVS and FQNEAQ. Trimming removed 10 bases at V and 2 bases at J, with 9 bases between. CDR3 length: 11 amino acids. CDR3 DNA sequence: TGTGCCACCACGGCGGCCTACGAGCAGTACTTC. As protein: CATTAAYEQYF.

The chain has TRBV20-1 and TRBJ1-6, with TRBD1 as a possible D gene (6 bases). Trimming left V 1 base short and J 11 bases short, with 6 bases between. CDR3 size: 11 residues. Germline CDR1 is DFQATT and CDR2 is SNEGSKA (reference sequence). The CDR3 DNA reads TGCAGTGCTAGAGGGGGGCCACCCCTCCACTTT. Protein sequence: CSARGGPPLHF.

This clone was recorded a few times. The genes are TRBV5-4 and TRBJ2-1, with 7 bases that match TRBD1. V shed 0 bases and J 7 bases; nucleotides not matched to a gene: 4. There are 14 residues in the CDR3. Germline V CDR1 and CDR2: SGHNT, YYREEE (reference sequence). CDR3 region: CASSLEGAGNEQFF. For the CDR3, the DNA is TGTGCCAGCAGCTTGGAGGGGGCCGGGAATGAGCAGTTCTTC.

This chain links TRBV5-1 with TRBJ1-1; D might be TRBD1 (6 bases). Trimming removed 9 bases at V and 3 bases at J, with 18 bases between. The CDR3 extends over 14 amino acids. Per germline, CDR1 SGHRS and CDR2 YFSETQ. The CDR3 region is CATTPGARDTEAFF. The CDR3 coding sequence is TGCGCCACCACGCCGGGGGCTCGGGACACTGAAGCTTTCTTT. Based on the CDR3 plus reference TRBV5-1 and TRBJ1-1, the full variable domain is KAGVTQTPRYLIKTRGQQVTLSCSPISGHRSVSWYQQTPGQGLQFLFEYFSETQRNKGNFPGRFSGRQFSNSRSEMNVSTLELGDSALYLCATTPGARDTEAFFGQGTRLTVV.

J is TRBJ2-1 and V is TRBV6-5, with 8 bases matching TRBD2. The germline V gene has CDR1 MNHEY and CDR2 SVGAGI. After removal of 6 bases from V and 11 bases from J, the junction contained 9 bases not matched to a gene. The CDR3 is made up of 13 amino acids. This chain's CDR3 is CASSLTRGGQQFF. The CDR3 DNA follows: TGTGCCAGCAGCCTCACTCGGGGGGGCCAGCAGTTCTTC.

This clone was observed many times. The chain is built from TRBV18 and TRBJ1-3; TRBD1 matches 7 bases. This CDR3 contains 13 residues. V lost 6 bases and J lost 2; bases outside the gene matches: 1. The germline gives CDR1 KGHSH, CDR2 LQKENI. For the CDR3, the DNA is TGTGCCAGCTCGCAGGGGGCTGGAAACACCATATATTTT. It translates to CASSQGAGNTIYF. Full variable domain (missing parts from reference TRBV18 and TRBJ1-3): NAGVMQNPRHLVRRRGQEARLRCSPMKGHSHVYWYRQLPEEGLKFMVYLQKENIIDESGMPKERFSAEFPKEGPSILRIQQVVRGDSAAYFCASSQGAGNTIYFGEGSWLTVV.

The V gene is TRBV6-1, the J gene TRBJ1-2; TRBD1 is a possible D gene (5 bases). Between the trimmed V and J ends, which lost 6 bases and 5 bases, there was a span of 19 bases. The CDR3 sequence is 15 residues long. CDR1 is MNHNS, CDR2 SASEGT, per germline. The DNA for the CDR3 is TGTGCCAGCAGAGCCCCAGGAGGGGCGGGGTATGGCTACACCTTC. It is translated as CASRAPGGAGYGYTF.